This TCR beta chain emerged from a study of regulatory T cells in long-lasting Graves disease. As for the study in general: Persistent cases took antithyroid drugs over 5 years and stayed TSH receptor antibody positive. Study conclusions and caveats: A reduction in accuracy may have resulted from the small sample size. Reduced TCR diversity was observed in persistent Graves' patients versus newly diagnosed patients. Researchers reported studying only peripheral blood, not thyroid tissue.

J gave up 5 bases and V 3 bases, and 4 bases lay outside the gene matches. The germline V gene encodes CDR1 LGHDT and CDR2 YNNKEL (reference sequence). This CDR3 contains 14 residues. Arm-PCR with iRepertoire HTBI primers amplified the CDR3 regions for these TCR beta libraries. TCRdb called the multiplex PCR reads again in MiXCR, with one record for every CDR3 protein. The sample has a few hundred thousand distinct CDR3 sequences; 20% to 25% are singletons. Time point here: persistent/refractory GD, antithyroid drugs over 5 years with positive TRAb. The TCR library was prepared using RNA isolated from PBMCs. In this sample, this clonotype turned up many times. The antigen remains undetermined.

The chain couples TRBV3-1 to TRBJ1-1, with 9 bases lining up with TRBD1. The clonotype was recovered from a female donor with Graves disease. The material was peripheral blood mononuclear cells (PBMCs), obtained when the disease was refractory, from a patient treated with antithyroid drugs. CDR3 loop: CASSQIDRGTEAFF. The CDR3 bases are TGTGCCAGCAGCCAGATAGACAGGGGGACTGAAGCTTTCTTT.